Listed below are T cell receptor beta chains from one sample, sequenced in a study of T cell repertoires in cytomegalovirus infection. One entry per CDR3 protein, called by TCRdb with MiXCR from the reads. The profile shows about 490,000 distinct CDR3 sequences, 26% of them singletons. Sequencing used PBMCs. These receptors were taken from a human donor in good health (CMV status not recorded). Some clones in this sample may be carry-over from other donors' samples. Each CDR3 is given with its conserved first and last residue. The order of the fields is CDR3 protein, CDR3 DNA, V gene, CDR3 length, clone size, J gene, D gene. A D gene is named only where the DNA matches it firmly. Clone sizes are given selectively: once, few, many, or a class where the clone is expanded.

CASSERQLYGYTF,TGTGCCAGCAGTGAAAGACAGCTCTATGGCTACACCTTC,TRBV6-1,13,.,TRBJ1-2,.
CASRGLAVLEQFF,TGTGCCAGCAGGGGACTAGCGGTCCTTGAGCAGTTCTTC,TRBV12-3/TRBV12-4,13,.,TRBJ2-1,TRBD2
CASSLVDRGYGYTF,TGTGCCAGCAGCTTAGTGGACAGAGGCTATGGCTACACCTTC,TRBV11-2,14,few,TRBJ1-2,.
CATGTSGTEQYF,TGTGCCACCGGGACTAGCGGGACCGAGCAGTACTTC,TRBV15,12,.,TRBJ2-7,TRBD2
CSVGHSYEQYF,TGCAGCGTTGGACACTCCTACGAGCAGTACTTC,TRBV29-1,11,.,TRBJ2-7,.
CAISGAGNTEAFF,TGTGCCATCAGTGGGGCAGGAAATACTGAAGCTTTCTTT,TRBV10-3,13,.,TRBJ1-1,.
CASTPRGRPTDTQYF,TGTGCCAGTACCCCGCGAGGGAGACCCACAGATACGCAGTATTTT,TRBV19,15,.,TRBJ2-3,.
CASSRRNSGHNEQFF,TGTGCCAGCAGCCGACGAAACAGTGGGCACAATGAGCAGTTCTTC,TRBV7-3,15,few,TRBJ2-1,.
CASRQFSNYGYTF,TGTGCCAGCAGACAGTTCTCTAACTATGGCTACACCTTC,TRBV6-4,13,.,TRBJ1-2,.
CASSLDGPNTEAFF,TGTGCCAGCAGCTTAGATGGGCCGAACACTGAAGCTTTCTTT,TRBV7-2,14,many,TRBJ1-1,.
CASRPDRGLEYTEAFF,TGCGCCAGCAGACCGGACAGGGGGCTGGAGTACACTGAAGCTTTCTTT,TRBV5-1,16,once,TRBJ1-1,TRBD1
CASSRGDIYNQPQHF,TGTGCCAGCAGCCGAGGTGACATATACAATCAGCCCCAGCATTTT,TRBV28,15,few,TRBJ1-5,.
CASSPETGTVYGYTF,TGTGCCAGCAGTCCCGAAACGGGGACCGTCTATGGCTACACCTTC,TRBV6-1,15,.,TRBJ1-2,.
CASSYSSGRFGYTF,TGTGCCAGCAGTTACAGTTCCGGGCGTTTTGGCTACACCTTC,TRBV6-5,14,.,TRBJ1-2,.
CASSHITSGERYF,TGTGCCAGCAGCCACATAACTAGCGGGGAACGGTACTTC,TRBV14,13,.,TRBJ2-7,TRBD2
CASSVALGGHGYTF,TGTGCCAGCAGCGTAGCTCTTGGGGGACATGGCTACACCTTC,TRBV9,14,.,TRBJ1-2,.
CASSSSGNSYEQYF,TGTGCCAGCAGTTCGTCGGGGAACTCCTACGAGCAGTACTTC,TRBV12-3/TRBV12-4,14,many,TRBJ2-7,.
CAWRRPPGGGDGYTF,TGTGCCTGGAGGAGGCCTCCGGGGGGAGGTGATGGCTACACCTTC,TRBV30,15,.,TRBJ1-2,.
CASSWGQMNTEAFF,TGTGCCAGCAGCTGGGGACAAATGAACACTGAAGCTTTCTTT,TRBV7-2,14,.,TRBJ1-1,.
CASSFHPEALDNTGELFF,TGTGCCAGCAGCTTCCACCCCGAGGCACTAGATAACACCGGGGAGCTGTTTTTT,TRBV7-8,18,few,TRBJ2-2,.
CARTPGEWWAETQYF,TGTGCCAGAACCCCCGGGGAGTGGTGGGCCGAGACCCAGTACTTC,TRBV5-8,15,.,TRBJ2-5,.
CASSRDSASGNTIYF,TGTGCCAGCAGCCGGGACAGTGCCTCTGGAAACACCATATATTTT,TRBV7-2,15,many,TRBJ1-3,TRBD1
CASSYSTSGQLYEQYF,TGTGCCAGCAGTTACTCGACGTCAGGTCAGCTCTACGAGCAGTACTTC,TRBV6-5,16,few,TRBJ2-7,.
CASSSGSETQYF,TGTGCCAGCAGCTCCGGTTCGGAGACCCAGTACTTC,TRBV7-9,12,few,TRBJ2-5,.
CASSVTGVLGEQFF,TGTGCCAGTAGTGTTACGGGAGTACTAGGAGAGCAGTTCTTC,TRBV19,14,few,TRBJ2-1,.
CASSLENTEAFF,TGTGCCAGCAGTTTGGAGAACACTGAAGCTTTCTTT,TRBV12-3/TRBV12-4,12,many,TRBJ1-1,.
CASSLFRGLAGIDTQYF,TGTGCCAGCAGCTTGTTTAGAGGACTAGCGGGAATAGATACGCAGTATTTT,TRBV5-8,17,once,TRBJ2-3,TRBD2
CASRGVGGTGGGYTF,TGTGCCAGCAGGGGGGTCGGGGGGACCGGAGGTGGCTACACCTTC,TRBV12-3/TRBV12-4,15,.,TRBJ1-2,.
CASSLEGWRQYF,TGTGCCAGCAGCTTAGAGGGGTGGCGACAGTATTTT,TRBV7-2,12,many,TRBJ2-3,.
CASSLGTAEQFF,TGTGCCAGCAGCTTAGGGACCGCAGAGCAGTTCTTC,TRBV7-2,12,many,TRBJ2-1,.
CASSLGRGGMNEQFF,TGTGCCAGCAGTTTAGGGCGGGGGGGGATGAATGAGCAGTTCTTC,TRBV28,15,few,TRBJ2-1,TRBD2
CASSLVDGRDGYTF,TGTGCCAGCAGCTTAGTTGATGGGCGGGATGGCTACACCTTC,TRBV7-2,14,few,TRBJ1-2,.
CASSSPGLAGGSGANVLTF,TGTGCCAGCAGTTCACCCGGACTAGCGGGAGGTAGTGGGGCCAACGTCCTGACTTTC,TRBV27,19,few,TRBJ2-6,TRBD2
CASSLRLAGASSYNEQFF,TGTGCCAGCAGCTTACGTCTAGCGGGGGCGAGCTCCTACAATGAGCAGTTCTTC,TRBV7-8,18,.,TRBJ2-1,TRBD2
CASSPPSELAGIQYF,TGTGCCAGCTCACCACCTTCCGAGCTAGCAGGCATTCAGTACTTC,TRBV18,15,few,TRBJ2-4,.
CATSEVGLNTGELFF,TGTGCCACCAGTGAAGTCGGACTGAACACCGGGGAGCTGTTTTTT,TRBV24-1,15,few,TRBJ2-2,.
CASSLQGARREQYF,TGTGCCAGCAGCCTACAGGGGGCGCGGAGGGAGCAGTACTTC,TRBV6-1,14,few,TRBJ2-7,TRBD1
CASSLGQVITEAFF,TGTGCCAGCAGCTTGGGACAGGTTATAACTGAAGCTTTCTTT,TRBV5-8,14,.,TRBJ1-1,.